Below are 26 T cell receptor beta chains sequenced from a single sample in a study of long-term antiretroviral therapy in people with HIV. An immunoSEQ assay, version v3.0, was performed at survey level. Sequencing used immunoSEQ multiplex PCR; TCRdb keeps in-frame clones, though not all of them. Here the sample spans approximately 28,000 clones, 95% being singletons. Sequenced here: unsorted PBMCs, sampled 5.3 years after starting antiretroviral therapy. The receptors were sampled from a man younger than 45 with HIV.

The CDR3 is CASSLAPGQDSYEQYF. The DNA of the CDR3 is TGTGCCAGCAGCTTAGCACCAGGGCAGGACTCCTACGAGCAGTACTTC. The chain employs TRBV7-6 and TRBJ2-7, with D maybe TRBD1 (5 bases). The CDR3 sequence is 16 residues long. Germline-derived CDR1 and CDR2 are SGHVS and FNYEAQ. Trimming pared 0 bases from V and 0 bases from J, leaving 12 bases between.

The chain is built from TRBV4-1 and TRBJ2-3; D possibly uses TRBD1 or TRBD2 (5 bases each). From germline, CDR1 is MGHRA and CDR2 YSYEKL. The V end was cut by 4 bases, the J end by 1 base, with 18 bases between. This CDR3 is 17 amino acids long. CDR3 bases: TGCGCCAGCAGCCCCCCGAGAGTGGGACGGGGCACAGATACGCAGTATTTT. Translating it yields CASSPPRVGRGTDTQYF.

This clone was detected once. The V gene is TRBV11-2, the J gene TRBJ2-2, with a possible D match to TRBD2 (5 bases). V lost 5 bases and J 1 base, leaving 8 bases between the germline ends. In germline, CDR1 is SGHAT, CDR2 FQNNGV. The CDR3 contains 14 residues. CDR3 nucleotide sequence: TGTGCCAGCAGCCGTAGCGAGAACACCGGGGAGCTGTTTTTT. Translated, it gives CASSRSENTGELFF. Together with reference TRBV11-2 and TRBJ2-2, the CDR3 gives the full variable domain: EAGVAQSPRYKIIEKRQSVAFWCNPISGHATLYWYQQILGQGPKLLIQFQNNGVVDDSQLPKDRFSAERLKGVDSTLKIQPAKLEDSAVYLCASSRSENTGELFFGEGSRLTVL.

The CDR3 sequence is CASSLEIGGSSYEQYF. CDR3 nucleotides: TGCGCCAGCAGCCTAGAGATTGGCGGGAGCTCCTACGAGCAGTACTTC. This chain connects TRBV4-3 to TRBJ2-7, with 7 bases fitting TRBD2. V was pared by 4 bases and J by 0 bases, with 9 bases of the junction left unmatched. CDR1 LGHNA and CDR2 YSLEER come from the germline V gene. The CDR3 runs 16 residues.

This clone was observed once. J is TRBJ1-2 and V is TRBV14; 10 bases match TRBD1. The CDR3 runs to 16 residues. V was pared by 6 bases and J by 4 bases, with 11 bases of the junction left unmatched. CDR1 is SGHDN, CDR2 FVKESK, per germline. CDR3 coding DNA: TGTGCCAGCAGAGAAACCGGGACAGGGGACGGCTATGGCTACACCTTC. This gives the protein CASRETGTGDGYGYTF. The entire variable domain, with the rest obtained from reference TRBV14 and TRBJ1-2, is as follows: EAGVTQFPSHSVIEKGQTVTLRCDPISGHDNLYWYRRVMGKEIKFLLHFVKESKQDESGMPNNRFLAERTGGTYSTLKVQPAELEDSGVYFCASRETGTGDGYGYTFGSGTRLTVV.

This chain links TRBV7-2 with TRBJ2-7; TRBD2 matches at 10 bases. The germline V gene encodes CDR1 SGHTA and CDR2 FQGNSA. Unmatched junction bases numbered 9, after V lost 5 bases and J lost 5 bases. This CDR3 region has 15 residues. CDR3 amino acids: CASSPASGGPHEQYF. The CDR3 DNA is TGTGCCAGCAGCCCAGCTAGCGGGGGACCCCACGAGCAGTACTTC.

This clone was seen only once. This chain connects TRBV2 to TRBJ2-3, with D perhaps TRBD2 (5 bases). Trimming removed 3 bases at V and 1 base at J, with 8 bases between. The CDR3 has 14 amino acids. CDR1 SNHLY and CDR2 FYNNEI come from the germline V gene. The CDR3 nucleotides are TGTGCCAGCAGTGATACGGAGGGCACAGATACGCAGTATTTT. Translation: CASSDTEGTDTQYF.

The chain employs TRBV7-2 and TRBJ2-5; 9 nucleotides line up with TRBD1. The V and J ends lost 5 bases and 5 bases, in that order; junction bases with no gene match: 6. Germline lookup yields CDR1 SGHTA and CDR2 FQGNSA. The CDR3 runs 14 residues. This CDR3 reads CASSNRGRRETQYF. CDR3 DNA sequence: TGTGCCAGCAGCAACAGGGGGCGTCGCGAGACCCAGTACTTC.

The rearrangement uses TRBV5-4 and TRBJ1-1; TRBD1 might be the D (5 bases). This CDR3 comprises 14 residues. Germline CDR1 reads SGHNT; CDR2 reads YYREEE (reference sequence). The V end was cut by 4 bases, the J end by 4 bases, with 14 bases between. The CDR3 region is CASSTGTVGTEAFF. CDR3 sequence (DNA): TGTGCCAGCAGCACCGGGACGGTGGGCACTGAAGCTTTCTTT.

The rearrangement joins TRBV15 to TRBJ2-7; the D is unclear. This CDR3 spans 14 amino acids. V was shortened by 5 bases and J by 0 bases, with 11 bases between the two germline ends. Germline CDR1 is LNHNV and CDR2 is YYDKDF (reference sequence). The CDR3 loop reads CATSPYGSSYEQYF. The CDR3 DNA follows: TGTGCCACCAGCCCTTACGGATCCTCCTACGAGCAGTACTTC.

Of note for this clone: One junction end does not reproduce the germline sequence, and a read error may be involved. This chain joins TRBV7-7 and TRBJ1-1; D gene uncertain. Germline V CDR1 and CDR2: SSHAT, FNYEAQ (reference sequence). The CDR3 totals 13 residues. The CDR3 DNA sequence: TGTGCTAGCAGTCCGACACCGAACACTGAAGCTTTCTTT. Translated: CASSPTPNTEAFF.

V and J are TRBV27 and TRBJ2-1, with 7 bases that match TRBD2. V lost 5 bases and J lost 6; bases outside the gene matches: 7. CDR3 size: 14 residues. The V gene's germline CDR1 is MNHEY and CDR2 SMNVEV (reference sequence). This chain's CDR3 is CASSPGLVRNEQFF. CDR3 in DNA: TGTGCCAGCAGTCCAGGACTAGTCCGCAATGAGCAGTTCTTC.

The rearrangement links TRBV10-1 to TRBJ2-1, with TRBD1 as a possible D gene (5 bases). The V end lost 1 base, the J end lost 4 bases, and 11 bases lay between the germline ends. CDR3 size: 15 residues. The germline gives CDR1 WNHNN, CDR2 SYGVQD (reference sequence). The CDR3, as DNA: TGCGCCAGCAGTGAGTTTCGTGGGGCTTACAATGAGCAGTTCTTC. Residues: CASSEFRGAYNEQFF.

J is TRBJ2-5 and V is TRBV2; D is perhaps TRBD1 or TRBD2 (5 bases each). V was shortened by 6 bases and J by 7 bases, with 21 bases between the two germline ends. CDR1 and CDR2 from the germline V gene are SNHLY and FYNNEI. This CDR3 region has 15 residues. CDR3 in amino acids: CASSETYGTELTQYF. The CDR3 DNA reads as TGTGCCAGCAGCGAAACTTACGGGACCGAGCTGACCCAGTACTTC. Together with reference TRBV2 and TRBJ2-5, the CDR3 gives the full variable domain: EPEVTQTPSHQVTQMGQEVILRCVPISNHLYFYWYRQILGQKVEFLVSFYNNEISEKSEIFDDQFSVERPDGSNFTLKIRSTKLEDSAMYFCASSETYGTELTQYFGPGTRLLVL.

In DNA, the CDR3 is TGTGCCAGCAGTGAAGCAGGGGCGGACGAGCAGTACTTC. Protein product: CASSEAGADEQYF. The V and J genes are TRBV2 and TRBJ2-7, with D perhaps matching TRBD1 (5 bases). The V gene's germline CDR1 is SNHLY and CDR2 FYNNEI. The CDR3 consists of 13 residues. The ends were cut back, 0 bases at V and 5 bases at J, with 8 bases in the middle.

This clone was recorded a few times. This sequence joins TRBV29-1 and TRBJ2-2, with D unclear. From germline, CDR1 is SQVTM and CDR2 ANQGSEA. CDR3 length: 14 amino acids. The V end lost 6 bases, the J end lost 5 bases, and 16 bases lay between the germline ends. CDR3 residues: CSVQTWSETGELFF. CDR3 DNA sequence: TGCAGCGTGCAAACTTGGTCCGAGACCGGGGAGCTGTTTTTT.

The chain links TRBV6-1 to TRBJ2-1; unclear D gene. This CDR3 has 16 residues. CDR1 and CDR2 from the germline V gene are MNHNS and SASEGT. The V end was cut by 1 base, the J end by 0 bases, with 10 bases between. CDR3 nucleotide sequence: TGTGCCAGCAGTGAAGAAGGGTCACACTCCTACAATGAGCAGTTCTTC. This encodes CASSEEGSHSYNEQFF.

CDR3 in DNA: TGTGCCAGCAGCTTGGGGCGGGGGTACTCCTACGAGCAGTACTTC. Its protein is CASSLGRGYSYEQYF. This chain joins TRBV9 and TRBJ2-7; 7 nucleotides align to TRBD2. CDR1 and CDR2 (germline): SGDLS, YYNGEE. The J segment lost 0 bases and the V segment lost 4 bases, leaving 7 bases of the junction unmatched. The CDR3 is 15 amino acids.

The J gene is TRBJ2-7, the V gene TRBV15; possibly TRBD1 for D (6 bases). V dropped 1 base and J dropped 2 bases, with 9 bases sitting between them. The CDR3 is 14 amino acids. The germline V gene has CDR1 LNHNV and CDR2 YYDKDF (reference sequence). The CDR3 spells CATSRGWTAYEQYF. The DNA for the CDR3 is TGTGCCACCAGCAGAGGTTGGACAGCCTACGAGCAGTACTTC.

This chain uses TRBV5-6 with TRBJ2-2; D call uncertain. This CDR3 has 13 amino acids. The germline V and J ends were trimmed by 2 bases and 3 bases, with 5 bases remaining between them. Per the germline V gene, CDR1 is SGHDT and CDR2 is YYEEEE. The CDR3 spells CASSFGHTGELFF. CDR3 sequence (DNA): TGTGCCAGCAGCTTCGGACACACCGGGGAGCTGTTTTTT.

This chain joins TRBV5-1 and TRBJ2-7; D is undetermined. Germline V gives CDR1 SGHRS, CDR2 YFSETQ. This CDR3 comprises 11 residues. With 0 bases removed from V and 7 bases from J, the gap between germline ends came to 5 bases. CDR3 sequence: CASSLGREQYF. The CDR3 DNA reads TGCGCCAGCAGCTTGGGACGGGAGCAGTACTTC.

The CDR3 nucleotides are TGTGCCACCGCTATATCGGCCGTGGGCGAGCAGTACTTC. This translates into CATAISAVGEQYF. The chain employs TRBV15 and TRBJ2-7; D is ambiguous. This CDR3 has 13 residues. Looked up from germline, CDR1 is LNHNV and CDR2 is YYDKDF (reference sequence). With 8 bases removed from V and 6 bases from J, the gap between germline ends came to 17 bases.

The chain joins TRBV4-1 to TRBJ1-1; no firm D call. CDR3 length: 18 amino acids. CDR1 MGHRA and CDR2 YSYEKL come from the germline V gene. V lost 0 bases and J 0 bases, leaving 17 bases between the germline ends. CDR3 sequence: CASSQDFLGARVNTEAFF. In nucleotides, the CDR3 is TGCGCCAGCAGCCAAGATTTTCTCGGTGCTCGGGTGAACACTGAAGCTTTCTTT.

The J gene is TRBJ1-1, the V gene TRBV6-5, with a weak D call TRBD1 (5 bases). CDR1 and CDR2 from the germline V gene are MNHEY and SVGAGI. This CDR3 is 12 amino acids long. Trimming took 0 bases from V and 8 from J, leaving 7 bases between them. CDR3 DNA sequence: TGTGCCAGCAGTTACTCGGGGGGAGAAGCTTTCTTT. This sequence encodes CASSYSGGEAFF.

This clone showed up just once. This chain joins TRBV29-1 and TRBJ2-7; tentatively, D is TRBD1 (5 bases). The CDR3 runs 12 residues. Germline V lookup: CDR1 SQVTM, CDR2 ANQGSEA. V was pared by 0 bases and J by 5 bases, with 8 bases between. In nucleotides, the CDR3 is TGCAGCGTTGAAGACAGGGAAAACGAGCAGTACTTC. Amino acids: CSVEDRENEQYF.

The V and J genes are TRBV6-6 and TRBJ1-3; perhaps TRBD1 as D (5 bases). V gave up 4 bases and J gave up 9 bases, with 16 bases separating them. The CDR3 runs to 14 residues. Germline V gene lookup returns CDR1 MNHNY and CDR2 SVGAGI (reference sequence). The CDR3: CASSLGGDGSTIYF. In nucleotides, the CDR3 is TGTGCCAGCAGTTTAGGAGGGGACGGTTCCACCATATATTTT.